These 11 T cell receptor beta chains were all obtained from the same sample, sequenced in a study of blood T cells in healthy people across ages (dated by TCRdb to between 2014 and 2017). The library was generated by 5' RACE. Instrument on record: Illumina HiSeq 2500. A second PCR of roughly 6 to 11 cycles was run with a J-beta primer mix and a sample-barcoded 5' primer. TCRdb redid the processing of the public reads, applying fastp at Q25 and MiXCR, and retained in-frame beta chains. CDR3 protein duplicates are merged, each entry listing the most common genes and DNA. The sample data list about 970,000 distinct CDR3 sequences, and roughly 51% of these were observed just once. Jointly, the top ten make up about a fifth of the sample. Material for sequencing was blood. These receptors came from a woman in her fifties or sixties in good health.

The chain uses TRBV12-3 or TRBV12-4 and TRBJ1-4; 7 nucleotides line up with TRBD1. The V segment lost 4 bases and the J segment 0 bases; nucleotides outside the gene matches: 2. CDR3 size: 15 residues. CDR3 in DNA: TGTGCCAGCAGTTCAGGGGGAGCAACTAATGAAAAACTGTTTTTT. This sequence encodes CASSSGGATNEKLFF.

This clonotype came up once. A much larger clone differs by one base, so this may be a read error. This chain joins TRBV20-1 and TRBJ2-5; D not resolved. Germline-derived CDR1 and CDR2 are DFQATT and SNEGSKA (reference sequence). The CDR3 length is 12 residues. V lost 0 bases, J lost 12 bases, and 14 bases lay in between. The CDR3 loop reads CSARDLTYEKYF. The CDR3 DNA is TGCAGTGCTAGAGATCTAACTTACGAGAAGTACTTC.

A few counts support this clonotype. The chain employs TRBV20-1 and TRBJ2-7; TRBD2 aligns across 11 bases. V shed 0 bases and J 3 bases; nucleotides not matched to a gene: 13. CDR1 is DFQATT, CDR2 SNEGSKA, per germline (reference sequence). The length of the CDR3 is 18 residues. The CDR3 DNA is TGCAGTGCTAGAGAGTGGAGCACTAGCGGGAGTAGTTACTACGAGCAGTACTTC. This sequence encodes CSAREWSTSGSSYYEQYF.

This clonotype has a count of ten or more. The chain couples TRBV18 to TRBJ2-7; TRBD1 aligns across 8 bases. Germline-derived CDR1 and CDR2 are KGHSH and LQKENI. This CDR3 contains 12 residues. The J segment lost 4 bases and the V segment lost 4 bases, leaving 0 bases of the junction unmatched. CDR3 residues: CASSRTGYEQYF. CDR3 in DNA: TGTGCCAGCTCACGGACAGGGTACGAGCAGTACTTC.

The chain carries TRBV10-2 and TRBJ2-5; possibly TRBD2 for D (5 bases). V shed 0 bases and J shed 5 bases, with 10 bases lying between them. There are 14 residues in the CDR3. Germline CDR1 reads WSHSY; CDR2 reads SAAADI. CDR3 coding DNA: TGCGCCAGCAGTGAGTCTGGAAGGAGGGAGACCCAGTACTTC. It translates to CASSESGRRETQYF.

V and J are TRBV30 and TRBJ2-5, with D perhaps given as TRBD1 or TRBD2 (5 bases each). Germline-derived CDR1 and CDR2 are GTSNPN and SVGIG (reference sequence). V was pared by 1 base and J by 11 bases, with 11 bases between. CDR3 size: 11 residues. The CDR3: CAWSGNEGQYF. In DNA, the CDR3 is TGTGCCTGGAGTGGAAACGAGGGGCAGTACTTC. Looking up the rest from reference TRBV30 and TRBJ2-5 gives the full variable domain: SQTIHQWPATLVQPVGSPLSLECTVEGTSNPNLYWYRQAAGRGLQLLFYSVGIGQISSEVPQNLSASRPQDRQFILSSKKLLLSDSGFYLCAWSGNEGQYFGPGTRLLVL.

This chain links TRBV15 with TRBJ2-1; tentative D call: TRBD1 (6 bases). V lost 0 bases, J lost 6 bases, and 9 bases lay in between. Germline CDR1 reads LNHNV; CDR2 reads YYDKDF (reference sequence). CDR3 length equals 14 residues. This CDR3 reads CATSRDTGINEQFF. The CDR3 DNA sequence: TGTGCCACCAGCAGAGACACAGGGATCAATGAGCAGTTCTTC.

This clonotype was recorded many times. The chain is built from TRBV6-5 and TRBJ2-3; D is undetermined. The length of the CDR3 is 12 residues. The germline V gene has CDR1 MNHEY and CDR2 SVGAGI. V lost 5 bases, J lost 0 bases, and 3 bases lay in between. The CDR3 loop is CASSGSTDTQYF. The CDR3, as DNA: TGTGCCAGCAGTGGGAGCACAGATACGCAGTATTTT.

This chain links TRBV7-8 with TRBJ2-1; 10 nucleotides line up with TRBD2. The V gene end was trimmed by 5 bases and the J gene end by 0 bases; junction bases not matched to a gene: 7. The CDR3 loop spans 17 amino acids. Germline CDR1 reads SGHVS; CDR2 reads FQNEAQ. This CDR3 is CASSPRSSGSSYNEQFF. The CDR3 DNA is TGTGCCAGCAGCCCCCGGTCTAGCGGGAGCTCCTACAATGAGCAGTTCTTC.

For this clonotype: A junction boundary mismatches the germline segment, possibly from a read error. V gene TRBV20-1 combines with J gene TRBJ2-3; D uncertain. The germline gives CDR1 DFQATT, CDR2 SNEGSKA (reference sequence). There are 13 residues in the CDR3. CDR3 region: CSAKRPSTATQYF. The CDR3 nucleotides read TGCAGTGCTAAACGACCAAGCACAGCTACGCAGTATTTT.

This clonotype was seen only a few times. The rearrangement uses TRBV20-1 and TRBJ2-7, with D perhaps TRBD1 (6 bases). The germline V and J ends were trimmed by 6 bases and 3 bases, with 15 bases remaining between them. CDR1 DFQATT and CDR2 SNEGSKA come from the germline V gene (reference sequence). The CDR3 has 13 amino acids. This CDR3 reads CSAGRGGIYEQYF. The CDR3 DNA follows: TGCAGTGCGGGGCGAGGGGGTATCTACGAGCAGTACTTC.